A selection of T cell receptor beta chains follows, all from one sample in a study of vaccination and CD4 T cells after COVID-19. Antigens of these TCRs are unknown. TCRdb reprocessed the PCR reads via MiXCR and lists one record per CDR3 protein. The repertoire holds more than 12,000 distinct CDR3 sequences, with approximately 55% as singletons. Sequenced here: CD4+ T cells from blood, cultured in vitro, sampled before SARS-CoV-2 vaccination. Receptors originate from a human donor who had recovered from COVID-19. CDR3s include the opening cysteine and the closing phenylalanine or tryptophan. The D gene is left open where the match is weak. The listing skips clone size in some rows; elsewhere it reads once, few, many or a size class.

clone_size,v_call,d_call,j_call,cdr3_aa,cdr3_nt
few,TRBV27,-,TRBJ2-5,CASSRRQYQETQYF,TGTGCCAGCAGCCGGCGGCAGTACCAAGAGACCCAGTACTTC
-,TRBV6-2/TRBV6-3,-,TRBJ1-1,CASTRIVETEAFF,TGTGCCAGCACTCGAATCGTGGAAACTGAAGCTTTCTTT
few,TRBV15,-,TRBJ1-1,CATSRDPGENTEAFF,TGTGCCACCAGCAGAGATCCGGGGGAGAACACTGAAGCTTTCTTT
-,TRBV18,TRBD2,TRBJ2-2,CASSRSGIVSNTGELFF,TGTGCCAGCTCACGTAGCGGGATCGTTTCGAACACCGGGGAGCTGTTTTTT
-,TRBV30,-,TRBJ2-2,CAWSVGPPVELFF,TGTGCCTGGAGTGTTGGGCCACCGGTGGAGCTGTTTTTT
few,TRBV20-1,-,TRBJ1-1,CSAREGIREAFF,TGCAGTGCTAGAGAAGGGATCCGTGAAGCTTTCTTT
-,TRBV19,-,TRBJ1-3,CASSNPRNTIYF,TGTGCCAGTAGTAATCCGCGAAACACCATATATTTT
few,TRBV27,TRBD1,TRBJ1-2,CASRTGQGGDGYTF,TGTGCCAGCAGGACGGGACAGGGTGGTGATGGCTACACCTTC
few,TRBV6-1,-,TRBJ1-1,CASSPSGRGAAFF,TGTGCCAGCAGTCCCTCGGGGCGGGGGGCGGCTTTCTTT
-,TRBV20-1,-,TRBJ2-7,CSAQSSYEQYF,TGCAGTGCCCAATCGAGCTACGAGCAGTACTTC
-,TRBV7-2,-,TRBJ2-7,CASSLEYDRYF,TGTGCCAGCAGCTTAGAATACGACAGATACTTC
-,TRBV30,-,TRBJ2-7,CAWSVDTNYEQYF,TGTGCCTGGAGTGTAGACACAAACTACGAGCAGTACTTC
-,TRBV2,-,TRBJ1-2,CASRREYGYTF,TGTGCCAGCAGACGGGAGTATGGCTACACCTTC